Included here is one T cell receptor beta chain sequence, with context. The antigen is undetermined. These data originate in a study of shared clonotypes between healthy human individuals. General study results and limits: Of the naive CD4 clonotypes, approximately 5% were shared across several donors. Generally, naive subsets came out with larger estimated richness than memory subsets.

The assay was immunoSEQ multiplex PCR, and TCRdb's table has in-frame clones only and misses some. This sample has more than 2,000,000 clones, with approximately 95% found just once. The length of the CDR3 is 19 residues. Germline CDR1 and CDR2: SGHRS and YFSETQ. V lost 3 bases, J lost 4 bases, and 26 bases lay in between. The sequence derives from a man between 18 and 35 years old in good health. Some clones in this sample may be carry-over from other donors' samples. Sequencing was done on a sample of naive CD4+ T cells from PBMCs. The subset: CD45RA+ positively selected. The chain links TRBV5-1 to TRBJ2-1, with a possible D match to TRBD1 (7 bases). The CDR3 spells CASSSQGVAGTVDYNEQFF. Written as DNA, the CDR3 is TGCGCCAGCAGCTCACAAGGGGTTGCGGGGACAGTAGATTACAATGAGCAGTTCTTC.